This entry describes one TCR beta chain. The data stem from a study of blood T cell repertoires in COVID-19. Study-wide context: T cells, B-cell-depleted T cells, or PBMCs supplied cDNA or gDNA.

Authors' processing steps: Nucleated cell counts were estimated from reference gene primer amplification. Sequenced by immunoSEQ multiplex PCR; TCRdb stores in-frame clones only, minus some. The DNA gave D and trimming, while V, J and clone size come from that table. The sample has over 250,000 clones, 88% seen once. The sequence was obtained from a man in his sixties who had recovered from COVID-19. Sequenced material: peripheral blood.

The CDR3 loop reads CASSAYEGLAGTNEQFF. Written as DNA, the CDR3 is TGCGCCAGCAGCGCATATGAGGGACTAGCGGGGACGAATGAGCAGTTCTTC. The chain is built from TRBV5-1 and TRBJ2-1; TRBD2 matches at 13 bases. From germline, CDR1 is SGHRS and CDR2 YFSETQ. The ends lost 4 bases at V and 7 bases at J; junction bases unmatched: 11. The CDR3 has 17 residues.